The 18 T cell receptor beta chains in this list originate from one sample, sequenced in a study of somatic mutations in cytotoxic T cells in rheumatoid arthritis. Method: immunoSEQ multiplex PCR; TCRdb's copy keeps in-frame clones and lacks some. The table lists around 19,000 clones, under 85% of them singletons. Sequenced: CD8+ T cells sorted from blood. The source is an adult with rheumatoid arthritis.

The DNA of the CDR3 is TGTGCCAGCAGCTTGTGGGACGAGGGGGAGCGGGGGGGCAGCGATGAGCAGTTCTTC. Its protein is CASSLWDEGERGGSDEQFF. This chain links TRBV7-6 with TRBJ2-1; 10 nucleotides agree with TRBD2. This CDR3 is 19 amino acids long. CDR1 and CDR2 from the germline V gene are SGHVS and FNYEAQ. V lost 3 bases, J lost 8 bases, and 19 bases stayed unmatched.

The rearrangement uses TRBV7-8 and TRBJ2-7; D uncertain. The CDR3 runs to 13 residues. In germline, CDR1 is SGHVS, CDR2 FQNEAQ. The V gene lost 5 bases and the J gene lost 4 bases, with 12 bases spanning the gap. CDR3 in amino acids: CASSPTGSYEQYV. Written as DNA, the CDR3 is TGTGCCAGCAGCCCGACGGGTAGTTACGAGCAGTACGTC.

The chain is built from TRBV7-6 and TRBJ1-5, with D hard to call. V was shortened by 3 bases and J by 1 base, with 10 bases between the two germline ends. The CDR3 totals 15 residues. CDR1 and CDR2 from the germline V gene are SGHVS and FNYEAQ. The CDR3 DNA follows: TGTGCCAGCAGCTTTAGTGTGGGGAGCAATCAGCCCCAGCATTTT. This translates into CASSFSVGSNQPQHF.

This chain uses TRBV11-3 with TRBJ2-2; D remains unclear. With 0 bases removed from V and 1 base from J, the gap between germline ends came to 0 bases. The germline CDR1 and CDR2 sequences are SGHNT and YENEEA. The CDR3 has 13 residues. CDR3 residues: CASSLENTGELFF. In DNA, the CDR3 is TGTGCCAGCAGCTTAGAGAACACCGGGGAGCTGTTTTTT.

A single count supports this clone. The rearrangement joins TRBV28 to TRBJ1-2; possible D gene TRBD1, 6 bases. The CDR3 length is 15 residues. Germline CDR1 and CDR2: MDHEN and SYDVKM. The V end lost 5 bases, the J end lost 3 bases, and 16 bases lay between the germline ends. CDR3 amino acids: CASSTTGILDYGYTF. CDR3 DNA sequence: TGTGCCAGCAGTACTACAGGGATTCTGGACTATGGCTACACCTTC.

CDR3 amino acids: CATLVEAGSYNEQFF. The CDR3 bases are TGTGCCACCCTCGTGGAAGCGGGTTCCTACAATGAGCAGTTCTTC. The J gene is TRBJ2-1, the V gene TRBV2, with D maybe TRBD2 (6 bases). Trimming pared 10 bases from V and 1 base from J, leaving 17 bases between. The V gene's germline CDR1 is SNHLY and CDR2 FYNNEI. This CDR3 contains 15 residues.

The CDR3 DNA reads TGCGCCAGCAGCCCAGGGACAGCACAGTGGCCCCAGCATTTT. It yields the protein CASSPGTAQWPQHF. V is TRBV4-3 and J is TRBJ1-5; TRBD1 matches at 7 bases. Trimming removed 4 bases from V and 9 bases from J; junction bases left unmatched: 9. This CDR3 comprises 14 residues. The germline V gene encodes CDR1 LGHNA and CDR2 YSLEER.

This chain connects TRBV6-6 to TRBJ1-1, with 7 bases lining up with TRBD1. The CDR3 runs to 15 residues. J gave up 2 bases and V 1 base, and 4 bases lay outside the gene matches. The V gene's germline CDR1 is MNHNY and CDR2 SVGAGI (reference sequence). The CDR3 spells CASSYLRGHNTEAFF. CDR3 coding DNA: TGTGCCAGCAGTTACTTGAGGGGGCATAACACTGAAGCTTTCTTT.

The chain has TRBV7-8 and TRBJ2-7; D remains unclear. V was cut by 5 bases and J by 0 bases, with 8 bases left in between. The CDR3 is 13 residues long. Germline assignment: CDR1 SGHVS and CDR2 FQNEAQ. For the CDR3, the DNA is TGTGCCAGCAGCGGCCCCCTCTCCTACGAGCAGTACTTC. Translating gives CASSGPLSYEQYF.

The DNA of the CDR3 is TGCGCCAGCAGCCAAGATGTGTGGTTGGGGAATACAGATACGCAGTATTTT. This encodes CASSQDVWLGNTDTQYF. The chain has TRBV4-1 and TRBJ2-3; D is uncertain. CDR3 length equals 17 residues. From germline, CDR1 is MGHRA and CDR2 YSYEKL. Trimming cost V 0 bases and J 3 bases, with 16 bases left between them.

This chain joins TRBV27 and TRBJ1-1, with 7 bases aligning to TRBD1. Trimming at V came to 3 bases and at J to 8 bases, leaving 9 bases not matched to a gene. Per germline, CDR1 MNHEY and CDR2 SMNVEV (reference sequence). The length of the CDR3 is 14 residues. CDR3 sequence reads: CASSFRTGSTEAFF. The CDR3 bases are TGTGCCAGCAGTTTTCGGACAGGTTCTACCGAAGCTTTCTTT.

The J gene is TRBJ2-7, the V gene TRBV5-4, with TRBD1 matching 8 bases. V shed 1 base, J shed 2 bases, and the junction held 5 bases outside the gene matches. From germline, CDR1 is SGHNT and CDR2 YYREEE (reference sequence). This CDR3 contains 15 residues. The CDR3, as DNA: TGTGCCAGCAGCTTGTCGGGACAGGACCCCTACGAGCAGTACTTC. It codes for CASSLSGQDPYEQYF.

The chain recombines TRBV28 with TRBJ1-5, with D unclear. The V end lost 8 bases, the J end lost 2 bases, and 13 bases lay between the germline ends. CDR3 size: 14 residues. The germline V gene encodes CDR1 MDHEN and CDR2 SYDVKM. The CDR3 nucleotides read TGTGCCAGCCGATTGGGAAAGGGCAATCAGCCCCAGCATTTT. It specifies CASRLGKGNQPQHF.

The V call is TRBV13, the J call TRBJ1-4, with TRBD1 identical over 7 bases. The CDR3 contains 14 residues. The ends lost 3 bases at V and 8 bases at J; junction bases unmatched: 6. Per germline, CDR1 PRHDT and CDR2 FYEKMQ (reference sequence). CDR3 bases: TGTGCCAGCAGCTTGGGGGACAGCCCCGAAAAACTGTTTTTT. This encodes CASSLGDSPEKLFF.

V is TRBV18 and J is TRBJ1-1; possible D gene TRBD1, 5 bases. The CDR3 consists of 16 residues. The V end was cut by 0 bases, the J end by 0 bases, with 11 bases between. Germline loops: CDR1 KGHSH, CDR2 LQKENI. The CDR3 sequence: CASSPPQGSMNTEAFF. DNA of the CDR3: TGTGCCAGCTCACCACCTCAGGGTAGCATGAACACTGAAGCTTTCTTT.

This rearrangement joins TRBV5-4 to TRBJ2-1, with a tentative D call TRBD2 (6 bases). The CDR3 covers 14 residues. Per germline, CDR1 SGHNT and CDR2 YYREEE (reference sequence). V shed 2 bases and J shed 8 bases, with 14 bases lying between them. The CDR3 DNA is TGTGCCAGCAGCTTCCGACTAGAGGTAGATGAGCAGTTCTTC. It is translated as CASSFRLEVDEQFF.

The gene calls are TRBV9 and TRBJ2-3, with D perhaps matching TRBD2 (5 bases). This CDR3 region has 15 residues. Looked up from germline, CDR1 is SGDLS and CDR2 is YYNGEE. V lost 4 bases, J lost 2 bases, and 14 bases lay in between. The CDR3: CASSLGETHTDTQYF. DNA for the CDR3: TGTGCCAGCAGCCTTGGGGAGACTCACACAGATACGCAGTATTTT.

The V gene is TRBV6-1, the J gene TRBJ2-2; D unresolved. The CDR3 loop spans 14 amino acids. V was cut by 3 bases and J by 1 base, with 6 bases left in between. The germline V gene encodes CDR1 MNHNS and CDR2 SASEGT. CDR3 sequence reads: CASSEAVNTGELFF. CDR3 DNA: TGTGCCAGCAGTGAGGCGGTGAACACCGGGGAGCTGTTTTTT.